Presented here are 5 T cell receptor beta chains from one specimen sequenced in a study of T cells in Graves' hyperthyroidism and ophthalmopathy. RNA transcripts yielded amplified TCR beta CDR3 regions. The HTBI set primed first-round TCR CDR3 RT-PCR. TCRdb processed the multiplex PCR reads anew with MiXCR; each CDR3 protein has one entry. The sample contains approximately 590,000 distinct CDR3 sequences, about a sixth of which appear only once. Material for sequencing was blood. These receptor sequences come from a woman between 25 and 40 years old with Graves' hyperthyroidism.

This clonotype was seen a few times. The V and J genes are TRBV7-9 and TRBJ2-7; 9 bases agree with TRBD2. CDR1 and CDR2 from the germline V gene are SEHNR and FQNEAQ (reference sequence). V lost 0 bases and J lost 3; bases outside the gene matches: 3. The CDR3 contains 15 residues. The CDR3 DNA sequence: TGTGCCAGCAGCTTAGCGGCTAGCGGGGTCTACGAGCAGTACTTC. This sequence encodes CASSLAASGVYEQYF.

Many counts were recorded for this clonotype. The CDR3: CASSSISPSVDTQYF. In DNA, the CDR3 is TGTGCCAGCAGCTCCATTAGCCCGTCAGTAGATACGCAGTATTTT. The rearrangement uses TRBV7-9 and TRBJ2-3; D not resolved. The germline gives CDR1 SEHNR, CDR2 FQNEAQ (reference sequence). CDR3 length: 15 residues. V was pared by 4 bases and J by 5 bases, with 16 bases between.

CDR3 bases: TGTGCCAGCAGTGACAGGGGAGAACCCTACGAGCAGTACTTC. It codes for CASSDRGEPYEQYF. The gene calls are TRBV6-1 and TRBJ2-7; TRBD1 is a possible D gene (6 bases). The CDR3 has 14 amino acids. The germline V gene has CDR1 MNHNS and CDR2 SASEGT. Between the trimmed V and J ends, which lost 3 bases and 2 bases, there was a span of 11 bases.

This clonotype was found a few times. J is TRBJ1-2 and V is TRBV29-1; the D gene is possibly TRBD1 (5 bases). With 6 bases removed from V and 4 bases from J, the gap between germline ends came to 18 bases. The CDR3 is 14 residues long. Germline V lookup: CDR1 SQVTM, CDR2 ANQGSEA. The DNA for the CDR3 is TGCAGCGTGGAGTCTTTGGGGCCGGGCTATGGCTACACCTTC. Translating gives CSVESLGPGYGYTF.

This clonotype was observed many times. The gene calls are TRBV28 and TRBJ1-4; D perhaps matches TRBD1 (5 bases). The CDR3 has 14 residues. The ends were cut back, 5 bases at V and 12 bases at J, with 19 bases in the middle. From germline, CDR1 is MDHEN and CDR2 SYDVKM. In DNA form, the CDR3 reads TGTGCCAGCAGTCCTCCCATGCAGGACACGGAACTGTTTTTT. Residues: CASSPPMQDTELFF. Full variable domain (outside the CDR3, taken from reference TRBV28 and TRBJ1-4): DVKVTQSSRYLVKRTGEKVFLECVQDMDHENMFWYRQDPGLGLRLIYFSYDVKMKEKGDIPEGYSVSREKKERFSLILESASTNQTSMYLCASSPPMQDTELFFGSGTQLSVL.